A single sample gave rise to the 24 T cell receptor beta chains below, sequenced in a study of blood T cell repertoires in COVID-19. Measured with immunoSEQ multiplex PCR; TCRdb has only the in-frame clones, and not every one. This table has some 130,000 clones, 84% appearing once. Sequencing was performed on peripheral blood. The receptors were sampled from a young woman who had recovered from COVID-19.

This chain joins TRBV14 and TRBJ2-7, with TRBD1 matching 9 bases. Germline-derived CDR1 and CDR2 are SGHDN and FVKESK. Losses at the gene ends were 4 bases for V and 5 bases for J; bases not matched to a gene: 9. This CDR3 comprises 15 residues. CDR3 in amino acids: CASSPSDRGSDEQYF. The CDR3 DNA is TGTGCCAGCAGCCCGTCCGACAGGGGGTCTGACGAGCAGTACTTC.

This chain uses TRBV5-4 with TRBJ2-6; weak D call: TRBD1 (8 bases). Deletions cut 1 base from V and 4 bases from J, with 18 bases between. The CDR3 loop spans 18 amino acids. Germline V gene sequence: CDR1 SGHNT, CDR2 YYREEE (reference sequence). The CDR3 nucleotides read TGTGCCAGCAGCTTGTTTGACAGGGGAGGGTCCGGGGCCAACGTCCTGACTTTC. It is translated as CASSLFDRGGSGANVLTF. The whole variable domain, filled in from reference TRBV5-4 and TRBJ2-6, reads ETGVTQSPTHLIKTRGQQVTLRCSSQSGHNTVSWYQQALGQGPQFIFQYYREEENGRGNFPPRFSGLQFPNYSSELNVNALELDDSALYLCASSLFDRGGSGANVLTFGAGSRLTVL.

J is TRBJ2-7 and V is TRBV6-2 or TRBV6-3; TRBD2 agrees at 7 bases. With 2 bases clipped from V and 3 bases from J, the junction kept 13 bases outside the gene matches. The CDR3 spans 17 residues. The V gene's germline CDR1 is MNHEY and CDR2 SVGEGT. In DNA form, the CDR3 reads TGTGCCAGCAGTTACCACCCTTCCGGACTAGTGATCTACGAGCAGTACTTC. It translates to CASSYHPSGLVIYEQYF.

This rearrangement joins TRBV11-2 to TRBJ1-2, with 7 bases that match TRBD1. Germline trimming cut 5 bases from V and 6 bases from J; bases unmatched to any gene: 18. The CDR3 contains 17 residues. The germline V gene encodes CDR1 SGHAT and CDR2 FQNNGV. The DNA of the CDR3 is TGTGCCAGCAGCCGACAGGGTTTGTCCCAATTCCGGAATGGCTACACCTTC. Translated: CASSRQGLSQFRNGYTF. Full variable domain (missing parts from reference TRBV11-2 and TRBJ1-2): EAGVAQSPRYKIIEKRQSVAFWCNPISGHATLYWYQQILGQGPKLLIQFQNNGVVDDSQLPKDRFSAERLKGVDSTLKIQPAKLEDSAVYLCASSRQGLSQFRNGYTFGSGTRLTVV.

The sample holds a few counts of this clone. The rearrangement joins TRBV5-1 to TRBJ1-6, with 9 bases lining up with TRBD1. The J segment lost 2 bases and the V segment lost 0 bases, leaving 6 bases of the junction unmatched. Germline V gene data show CDR1 as SGHRS and CDR2 as YFSETQ. The CDR3 extends over 18 amino acids. CDR3 region: CASSLVGTGRTYNSPLHF. In nucleotides, the CDR3 is TGCGCCAGCAGCTTGGTCGGGACAGGGAGGACCTATAATTCACCCCTCCACTTT.

The J gene is TRBJ2-7, the V gene TRBV4-2, with 9 nucleotides matching TRBD2. Germline lookup yields CDR1 LGHNA and CDR2 YNFKEQ. The CDR3 spans 15 residues. Trimming removed 3 bases from V and 3 bases from J; junction bases left unmatched: 6. In DNA form, the CDR3 reads TGTGCCAGCAGCCACGGTAGGACTAGCGACTACGAGCAGTACTTC. This translates into CASSHGRTSDYEQYF.

J is TRBJ2-1 and V is TRBV13; 7 bases are a match to TRBD1. The CDR3 loop spans 16 amino acids. The junction had 16 bases not matched to a gene; V was cut back by 4 bases and J by 10 bases. The V gene's germline CDR1 is PRHDT and CDR2 FYEKMQ (reference sequence). CDR3 DNA sequence: TGTGCCAGCAGCTCCACCACAGGGGCAACGAAGGTAGAGCAGTTCTTC. Protein sequence: CASSSTTGATKVEQFF.

The chain employs TRBV19 and TRBJ2-7, with 14 positions matching TRBD2. Germline loops: CDR1 LNHDA, CDR2 SQIVND (reference sequence). V lost 1 base, J lost 2 bases, and 1 base stayed unmatched. The CDR3 loop spans 16 amino acids. CDR3 DNA sequence: TGTGCCAGTAGTATAGGGGGACTAGCGGGGGCCTACGAGCAGTACTTC. Protein: CASSIGGLAGAYEQYF.

The V gene is TRBV6-5, the J gene TRBJ1-6; 8 bases are a match to TRBD1. Germline V lookup: CDR1 MNHEY, CDR2 SVGAGI. This CDR3 has 15 amino acids. V lost 7 bases, J lost 7 bases, and 9 bases stayed unmatched. This chain's CDR3 is CASKGPTGVNSPLHF. The CDR3 bases are TGTGCCAGCAAGGGCCCGACAGGGGTGAATTCACCCCTCCACTTT.

V usage is TRBV5-4 and J usage is TRBJ2-3, with TRBD1 matching over 12 bases. The CDR3 consists of 16 residues. Germline loops: CDR1 SGHNT, CDR2 YYREEE (reference sequence). V was pared by 0 bases and J by 4 bases, with 3 bases of the junction left unmatched. The CDR3 sequence: CASSLAGQGAPDTQYF. The CDR3, as DNA: TGTGCCAGCAGCTTGGCGGGACAGGGGGCTCCAGATACGCAGTATTTT.

The CDR3 loop reads CASSLRAGETQYF. The CDR3 region has the DNA TGTGCCAGCAGTTTAAGGGCGGGAGAGACCCAGTACTTC. The chain has TRBV12-3 or TRBV12-4 and TRBJ2-5; tentative D call: TRBD2 (5 bases). This CDR3 contains 13 residues. Trimming shortened V by 2 bases and J by 4 bases, and 8 bases separated the two germline ends.

The chain uses TRBV9 and TRBJ2-7; a weak D match, TRBD1 (6 bases). The CDR3 length is 14 residues. Trimming pared 0 bases from V and 3 bases from J, leaving 10 bases between. Germline loops: CDR1 SGDLS, CDR2 YYNGEE. CDR3: CASSVAGQSYEQYF. As DNA, the CDR3 is TGTGCCAGCAGCGTAGCCGGACAGAGCTACGAGCAGTACTTC. Based on the CDR3 plus reference TRBV9 and TRBJ2-7, the full variable domain is DSGVTQTPKHLITATGQRVTLRCSPRSGDLSVYWYQQSLDQGLQFLIQYYNGEERAKGNILERFSAQQFPDLHSELNLSSLELGDSALYFCASSVAGQSYEQYFGPGTRLTVT.

The gene calls are TRBV23-1 and TRBJ2-1, with 7 bases fitting TRBD1. TRBV23-1 is classed as an ORF, of uncertain function. This CDR3 comprises 13 residues. With 6 bases clipped from V and 9 bases from J, the junction kept 8 bases outside the gene matches. The CDR3 DNA reads as TGCGCCAGCAGACCCCGACAGGGCAGTGAGCAGTTCTTC. This gives the protein CASRPRQGSEQFF.

Details on this clone: This same CDR3 is encoded by further DNA sequences in the sample. This chain connects TRBV30 to TRBJ1-1; TRBD1 might be the D (6 bases). Trimming left V 0 bases short and J 2 bases short, with 10 bases between. Looked up from germline, CDR1 is GTSNPN and CDR2 is SVGIG (reference sequence). This CDR3 comprises 14 residues. The CDR3 reads CAWSVGRGNTEAFF. CDR3 DNA: TGTGCCTGGAGTGTTGGCAGGGGTAACACTGAAGCTTTCTTT.

This chain joins TRBV18 and TRBJ2-5, with D tentatively TRBD1 (6 bases). The better agreement between TRBJ2-7 and the DNA end casts doubt on the J call. In germline, CDR1 is KGHSH, CDR2 LQKENI. The CDR3 contains 15 residues. Here the CDR3 DNA reads TGTGCCAGCTCGCGCATACAGGGTTCTGGAGACGAGCAGTACTTC. Residues: CASSRIQGSGDEQYF.

The chain carries TRBV6-1 and TRBJ2-1; 10 bases map to TRBD2. The ends lost 4 bases at V and 9 bases at J; junction bases unmatched: 18. CDR3 length: 18 amino acids. CDR1 and CDR2 from the germline V gene are MNHNS and SASEGT. The CDR3 is CASSGRGPSSGSGGEQFF. The CDR3 DNA is TGTGCCAGCAGTGGGCGAGGGCCATCTAGCGGGAGTGGTGGTGAGCAGTTCTTC.

The chain is built from TRBV5-6 and TRBJ2-2; 7 bases fit TRBD1. The ends lost 2 bases at V and 1 base at J; junction bases unmatched: 5. Germline-derived CDR1 and CDR2 are SGHDT and YYEEEE. This CDR3 is built from 16 residues. CDR3 amino acids: CASSFPGTVNTGELFF. In DNA form, the CDR3 reads TGTGCCAGCAGCTTCCCCGGGACAGTGAACACCGGGGAGCTGTTTTTT. The full variable domain, in which reference TRBV5-6 and TRBJ2-2 provide the parts outside the CDR3, is DAGVTQSPTHLIKTRGQQVTLRCSPKSGHDTVSWYQQALGQGPQFIFQYYEEEERQRGNFPDRFSGHQFPNYSSELNVNALLLGDSALYLCASSFPGTVNTGELFFGEGSRLTVL.

The chain has TRBV2 and TRBJ1-5, with TRBD1 matching 7 bases. This CDR3 is built from 18 residues. V trimming: 1 base; J trimming: 0 bases; junction bases outside the gene matches: 9. From germline, CDR1 is SNHLY and CDR2 FYNNEI. The CDR3 DNA reads as TGTGCCAGCAGTGAAGGAACAGGGGCGGGTTATAGCAATCAGCCCCAGCATTTT. Its translation: CASSEGTGAGYSNQPQHF.

In this sample, this clone turned up a few times. The gene calls are TRBV10-2 and TRBJ1-1; a weak D match, TRBD1 (6 bases). The germline gives CDR1 WSHSY, CDR2 SAAADI. Trimming left V 6 bases short and J 0 bases short, with 11 bases between. The CDR3 sequence is 14 residues long. For the CDR3, the DNA is TGCGCCAGCAGACAGGGTTTCATGAACACTGAAGCTTTCTTT. It translates to CASRQGFMNTEAFF.

In its sample, this clone was seen a few times. The chain recombines TRBV2 with TRBJ1-4; 8 bases match TRBD1. This CDR3 has 14 amino acids. Germline V CDR1 and CDR2: SNHLY, FYNNEI. V was clipped by 4 bases and J by 7 bases; unmatched bases: 5. As DNA, the CDR3 is TGTGCCAGCAGTGGCCAGGGGGCAACTGAAAAACTGTTTTTT. Residues: CASSGQGATEKLFF.

This clone has just one count. The chain joins TRBV5-4 to TRBJ2-2; D is perhaps TRBD2 (6 bases). This CDR3 has 14 amino acids. The germline V gene encodes CDR1 SGHNT and CDR2 YYREEE (reference sequence). V was trimmed by 4 bases and J by 4 bases, leaving 11 bases between them. The CDR3 protein is CASSVLGGTGELFF. The CDR3 region has the DNA TGTGCCAGCAGCGTGTTGGGGGGCACCGGGGAGCTGTTTTTT.

This chain joins TRBV5-6 and TRBJ2-3; D is ambiguous. CDR1 is SGHDT and CDR2 is YYEEEE in the germline V gene. Trimming took 3 bases from V and 0 from J, leaving 5 bases between them. The CDR3 runs to 13 residues. The CDR3 sequence: CASSWASTDTQYF. The CDR3 DNA follows: TGTGCCAGCAGCTGGGCTAGCACAGATACGCAGTATTTT.

This clone was seen at least ten times. This chain joins TRBV2 and TRBJ1-2; 9 nucleotides align to TRBD1. The junction had 17 bases not matched to a gene; V was cut back by 8 bases and J by 4 bases. Germline loops: CDR1 SNHLY, CDR2 FYNNEI. The CDR3 length is 17 residues. The CDR3, as DNA: TGTGCCAGCGTGAGCCCGCCGGGACAGGGCCCCGGCTATGGCTACACCTTC. Protein: CASVSPPGQGPGYGYTF.

The V call is TRBV20-1, the J call TRBJ2-7; D perhaps matches TRBD2 (6 bases). The CDR3 runs to 13 residues. Germline V gene data show CDR1 as DFQATT and CDR2 as SNEGSKA (reference sequence). V dropped 3 bases and J dropped 0 bases, with 9 bases sitting between them. The CDR3 region is CSASETSSYEQYF. The CDR3 bases are TGCAGTGCTAGTGAGACTAGCTCCTACGAGCAGTACTTC.